Listed below are T cell receptor beta chains from one sample, sequenced in a study of neurological immune-mediated disorders. TCRdb itself ran the 5' RACE reads through MiXCR, one entry per CDR3 protein. The data contain over 70,000 distinct CDR3 sequences, about 9.4% of them singletons. What was sequenced was PBMCs. The receptors originated from a man between 25 and 39 years old in good health. Both conserved end residues are part of each CDR3. D genes are given only for firm matches. Each size is how often the clone was seen (once, few, many) or a class if it is expanded.

cdr3_aa | cdr3_nt | clone_size | d_call | j_call | v_call
CASSLGSRERETQYF | TGCGCCAGCAGCTTGGGGTCCAGGGAGCGAGAGACCCAGTACTTC | many | . | TRBJ2-5 | TRBV5-1
CSARPGLLNTEAFF | TGCAGTGCTAGACCGGGACTTTTGAACACTGAAGCTTTCTTT | many | . | TRBJ1-1 | TRBV20-1
CATSVRQGSTNEKLFF | TGTGCCACCAGCGTTCGACAGGGATCAACTAATGAAAAACTGTTTTTT | many | TRBD1 | TRBJ1-4 | TRBV15
CASSQQLSGNTIYF | TGTGCCAGCAGCCAACAACTCTCTGGAAACACCATATATTTT | many | . | TRBJ1-3 | TRBV7-2
CASSSGAVNTEAFF | TGTGCCAGCTCATCAGGGGCCGTGAACACTGAAGCTTTCTTT | many | . | TRBJ1-1 | TRBV18
CASSPTNQPQHF | TGTGCCAGCTCACCAACGAATCAGCCCCAGCATTTT | many | . | TRBJ1-5 | TRBV18
CSVSRGQGETQYF | TGCAGCGTTTCCCGGGGGCAGGGAGAGACCCAGTACTTC | many | . | TRBJ2-5 | TRBV29-1
CSARGDSSSEQYF | TGCAGTGCTAGGGGTGACTCCTCCTCCGAGCAGTACTTC | many | . | TRBJ2-7 | TRBV20-1
CASSQAGGARTDTQYF | TGTGCCAGCAGCCAAGCTGGGGGGGCTAGAACAGATACGCAGTATTTT | many | . | TRBJ2-3 | TRBV3-1
CASGHLSTAGETQYF | TGCGCCAGCGGCCACCTTTCGACAGCCGGGGAGACCCAGTACTTC | many | . | TRBJ2-5 | TRBV5-1
CASSLGGVVRSQPQHF | TGTGCCAGCAGTTTGGGGGGGGTCGTGAGGTCTCAGCCCCAGCATTTT | many | . | TRBJ1-5 | TRBV28
CSARPADGTGRNEQFF | TGCAGTGCTAGACCCGCGGACGGGACAGGGAGGAATGAGCAGTTCTTC | many | TRBD1 | TRBJ2-1 | TRBV20-1
CASSEWGGETQYF | TGTGCCAGCAGTGAATGGGGGGGAGAGACCCAGTACTTC | many | TRBD2 | TRBJ2-5 | TRBV25-1